Described below is a single T cell receptor (beta chain) sequence and its context. There is no known antigen for this receptor. One base away there is no much larger clone; base qualities are not given. Looking up the germline V gene (reference sequence) yields CDR1 LNHDA and CDR2 SQIVND. The CDR3 runs 13 amino acids, cysteine and phenylalanine included. This entry keeps only the CDR3 DNA: 39 bases, framed from base 1. V is cut by 3 bases and J by 8 bases, and the space between the germline ends is 13 bases. The sample is drawn from a study of Ad26.COV2.S vaccination and SARS-CoV-2 variants (TCRdb year 2021). Regarding the complete study: Donors in the vaccine arm were drawn from COV1001, a phase I-IIa trial of Ad26.COV2.S in healthy adults that was multicentre, randomized, double-blind and placebo-controlled. A total of some 30 samples were included in the TCR-sequenced set, comprising roughly 19 Ad26.COV2.S vaccine recipients, 5 placebo recipients and 8 SARS-CoV-2 convalescent individuals. Trial participants were randomized into five groups of five, in which low-dose or high-dose Ad26.COV2.S was given once or twice, or placebo was given on both occasions. Investigators remained blinded to trial group allocation during experiments and outcome assessment. Ad26.COV2.S was administered intramuscularly at 5 x 10^10 or 1 x 10^11 viral particles, either as a single shot or as two shots given 56 days apart. TCRbeta repertoire sequencing served as the tool for gauging how specific and how broad the SARS-CoV-2-reactive T cell receptors were following Ad26.COV2.S vaccination.

Overall results and qualifications from the work: Comparing responses between vaccine doses or regimens was not something the study was powered to do. Comparable non-spike TCR breadth was observed between vaccine and placebo recipients, consistent with only spike being contained in the vaccine. Ad26.COV2.S recipients had higher spike-specific TCR breadth than placebo recipients (P = 0.0014). Substantial breadth of spike-specific CD8+ and CD4+ T cell responses was reported after vaccination. According to the authors, total T cell responses may have been underestimated by the TCR breadth and depth analyses.

The label giving this sample's treatment or condition can be read as: around 19 received Ad26.COV2.S at low or high dose, single or two shots; roughly five received placebo; per-sample allocation not given. For vaccine and placebo recipients, repertoires were sequenced using samples collected on day 63 after the first injection. Cohort 1b enrolled fewer than 30 adults aged 18-55 years at a single site in Boston, USA, between 29 July and 7 August 2020. Ad26.COV2.S was a replication-incompetent adenovirus type 26 vector expressing a prefusion-stabilized SARS-CoV-2 spike protein from the original Wuhan strain. The immunoSEQ Assay was the method used to sequence TCRbeta CDR3 regions. After extraction, genomic DNA underwent amplification by bias-controlled multiplex PCR, followed by high-throughput sequencing. As for the original processing: To quantify the absolute abundance of every unique TCRbeta CDR3 region, sequences were collapsed and filtered. T cell fraction was estimated by normalization of TCRbeta template counts to usable DNA, with usable DNA being measured through amplification of reference genes present in all nucleated cells. Repertoire TCRs were annotated as SARS-CoV-2-specific by exact matching of V gene, CDR3 amino acid sequence and J gene to a known reactive TCR set. The reference SARS-CoV-2 TCR set came from MIRA and was filtered for enrichment in COVID-19-positive ImmuneCODE repertoires, removing public or cross-reactive TCRs. Using the MIRA antigens, annotated TCRs were further analysed by specific ORF or by position within an ORF. Breadth was defined as the number of annotated unique rearrangements divided by the total number of unique productive rearrangements, and depth was defined as the summed frequency of the annotated unique rearrangements. Two-sided Wilcoxon rank-sum tests were used to compare TCR breadth between groups. Here the immuneACCESS table is served through TCRdb, limited to in-frame sequences with V and J called. Missing clones are a known gap in these copies; in checked studies unresolved V genes cover under half, and the rest lacks a known reason. The V and J calls and clone size come from that table; D and trimming were worked out from the DNA. The sample includes about 680,000 clones, with roughly nine tenths observed a single time. In total, the top ten clones hold around 1.5% of the sample.

The chain employs TRBV19 and TRBJ1-2; tentative D gene TRBD1, with 5 bases matching. This receptor was obtained from a person aged 18-65 years who received the Ad26.COV2.S COVID-19 vaccine or a placebo. Sequencing was performed on peripheral blood, taken in a trial of Ad26.COV2.S vaccine versus placebo. For the CDR3, the sequence is CASSMRGERGYTF. The sequenced DNA is TGTGCCAGTAGTATGAGAGGGGAGCGGGGCTACACCTTC.